This entry concerns a single T cell receptor beta chain. Described treatment: some 19 received Ad26.COV2.S at low or high dose, single or two shots; about five received placebo; per-sample allocation not given. Collection of the samples took place on day 63 after the first injection of vaccine or placebo. The repertoire was sequenced with immunoSEQ multiplex PCR; TCRdb's copy has only in-frame clones and lacks some. This table holds 350,000 to 400,000 clones, about nine tenths found once. This specimen comes from a study of Ad26.COV2.S vaccination and SARS-CoV-2 variants. The source of this sequence is a person between 18 and 59 years old who received the Ad26.COV2.S COVID-19 vaccine or a placebo. The specimen was peripheral blood, collected in a trial of Ad26.COV2.S vaccine versus placebo.

The CDR3 reads CASRHLPGTRSTEAFF. CDR3 DNA sequence: TGTGCCAGCAGGCACCTCCCCGGGACAAGATCCACTGAAGCTTTCTTT. The gene calls are TRBV6-6 and TRBJ1-1; TRBD1 is a possible D gene (6 bases). Trimming left V 6 bases short and J 4 bases short, with 21 bases between. Per the germline V gene, CDR1 is MNHNY and CDR2 is SVGAGI (reference sequence). There are 16 residues in the CDR3.